One sample yielded the 28 T cell receptor beta chains listed below, sequenced in a study of T cell responses to AZD1222 COVID-19 vaccine. Profiled with immunoSEQ multiplex PCR; TCRdb holds only in-frame clones, not every one. The sample includes around 120,000 clones, about 91% seen only once; the top ten take 4% to 5.5%. Sequencing used peripheral blood, obtained on day 0 of AZD1222 vaccination. These receptors were collected from an adult in good health.

This rearrangement joins TRBV4-2 to TRBJ1-2, with D possibly being TRBD1 (6 bases). The germline CDR1 and CDR2 sequences are LGHNA and YNFKEQ. The CDR3 is made up of 14 amino acids. The V and J ends lost 0 bases and 7 bases respectively, with 12 bases between them. The chain's CDR3 is CASSQEQGQRGYTF. CDR3 bases: TGTGCCAGCAGCCAAGAACAGGGACAACGTGGCTACACCTTC.

The genes are TRBV4-1 and TRBJ1-2; 10 bases map to TRBD1. There are 16 residues in the CDR3. CDR1 and CDR2 from the germline V gene are MGHRA and YSYEKL. J lost 1 base, V lost 3 bases, and 5 bases had no gene match. This CDR3 reads CASSHTGTGVNYGYTF. DNA of the CDR3: TGCGCCAGCAGCCACACCGGGACAGGGGTTAACTATGGCTACACCTTC.

The V gene is TRBV2, the J gene TRBJ1-5, with unresolved D. Trimming shortened V by 6 bases and J by 5 bases, and 14 bases separated the two germline ends. The CDR3 totals 14 residues. The germline CDR1 and CDR2 sequences are SNHLY and FYNNEI. CDR3: CASSGLVRDQPQHF. The CDR3, as DNA: TGTGCCAGCAGCGGACTGGTGCGGGATCAGCCCCAGCATTTT.

This clone was seen more than once but under ten times. The V call is TRBV29-1, the J call TRBJ1-5; D call uncertain. CDR1 SQVTM and CDR2 ANQGSEA come from the germline V gene. CDR3 length equals 12 residues. V lost 4 bases to trimming and J lost 3 bases, with 7 bases between them. The CDR3 is CSVVADNQPQHF. DNA for the CDR3: TGCAGCGTTGTGGCAGACAATCAGCCCCAGCATTTT. The complete variable domain, with remaining parts taken from reference TRBV29-1 and TRBJ1-5, reads SAVISQKPSRDICQRGTSLTIQCQVDSQVTMMFWYRQQPGQSLTLIATANQGSEATYESGFVIDKFPISRPNLTFSTLTVSNMSPEDSSIYLCSVVADNQPQHFGDGTRLSIL.

The V and J genes are TRBV27 and TRBJ1-1; TRBD1 is a possible D gene (5 bases). Germline V lookup: CDR1 MNHEY, CDR2 SMNVEV (reference sequence). CDR3 length: 14 residues. V lost 1 base and J lost 3, with 9 bases in between. This CDR3 reads CASSLFRQHTEAFF. DNA for the CDR3: TGTGCCAGCAGTTTATTCCGACAGCACACTGAAGCTTTCTTT.

The V gene is TRBV7-9, the J gene TRBJ1-3; the match to TRBD1 covers 8 bases. Germline values: CDR1 SEHNR, CDR2 FQNEAQ (reference sequence). The CDR3 is 16 residues long. V shed 1 base and J 0 bases; nucleotides not matched to a gene: 2. CDR3 sequence: CASSLGDRSSGNTIYF. CDR3 sequence (DNA): TGTGCCAGCAGCTTAGGGGACAGGAGCTCTGGAAACACCATATATTTT. Full variable domain (rest looked up from reference TRBV7-9 and TRBJ1-3): DTGVSQNPRHKITKRGQNVTFRCDPISEHNRLYWYRQTLGQGPEFLTYFQNEAQLEKSRLLSDRFSAERPKGSFSTLEIQRTEQGDSAMYLCASSLGDRSSGNTIYFGEGSWLTVV.

The DNA for the CDR3 is TGTGCCAGCAGCTTGGCAGGGGGGTCCGGGGAGCTGTTTTTT. This translates into CASSLAGGSGELFF. V gene TRBV5-6 combines with J gene TRBJ2-2; TRBD1 might be the D (7 bases). Trimming cost V 0 bases and J 6 bases, with 9 bases left between them. Germline CDR1 SGHDT, CDR2 YYEEEE. The CDR3 consists of 14 residues.

The chain has TRBV7-2 and TRBJ2-1; TRBD2 is a possible D gene (7 bases). Trimming stripped 0 bases from V and 9 bases from J, with 15 bases between. Looked up from germline, CDR1 is SGHTA and CDR2 is FQGNSA. This CDR3 spans 15 amino acids. The CDR3 nucleotides read TGTGCCAGCAGCTTAGCGCTTGGGGGGGCAGGTGAGCAGTTCTTC. It translates to CASSLALGGAGEQFF.

Remarks on this clone: One end of the junction fails to match germline, which may point to a read error. The V call is TRBV4-3, the J call TRBJ2-7, with D tentatively TRBD1 or TRBD2 (6 bases each). Per germline, CDR1 LGHNA and CDR2 YSLEER. The CDR3 length is 18 residues. CDR3: CPSSRNRDLLGGPNEQYF. The CDR3 nucleotides are TGCCCCAGCAGCCGGAACCGGGACCTTCTAGGGGGGCCTAACGAGCAGTACTTC.

This clone was seen a few times. CDR3 residues: CASSYSRTANYGYTF. DNA of the CDR3: TGTGCCAGCAGTTACTCCAGGACAGCGAACTATGGCTACACCTTC. The rearrangement uses TRBV6-2 or TRBV6-3 and TRBJ1-2; perhaps TRBD1 as D (6 bases). This CDR3 region has 15 residues. The ends were cut back, 0 bases at V and 2 bases at J, with 10 bases in the middle. The germline gives CDR1 MNHEY, CDR2 SVGEGT.

The V and J genes are TRBV5-8 and TRBJ1-2; possible D gene TRBD1, 5 bases. The CDR3 extends over 12 amino acids. Germline loops: CDR1 SGHTS, CDR2 YDEGEE. Trimming took 9 bases from V and 4 from J, leaving 13 bases between them. CDR3 sequence reads: CATLQGLYGYTF. The DNA for the CDR3 is TGTGCCACCCTGCAGGGACTCTATGGCTACACCTTC.

J is TRBJ1-4 and V is TRBV18; D is perhaps TRBD1 (6 bases). V was trimmed by 2 bases and J by 8 bases, leaving 15 bases between them. There are 15 residues in the CDR3. Germline CDR1 and CDR2: KGHSH and LQKENI. CDR3 amino acids: CASSPRSAQGEKLFF. The CDR3 bases are TGTGCCAGCTCACCAAGGTCAGCCCAGGGGGAAAAACTGTTTTTT.

The chain couples TRBV18 to TRBJ2-7; D gene unclear. Between the trimmed V and J ends, which lost 1 base and 4 bases, there was a span of 20 bases. CDR1 is KGHSH and CDR2 is LQKENI in the germline V gene. The CDR3 runs to 17 residues. CDR3 protein: CASSPRYTNTYSYEQYF. In DNA, the CDR3 is TGTGCCAGCTCACCACGGTACACGAATACCTATTCTTACGAGCAGTACTTC.

This clone was seen just once. V is TRBV11-1 and J is TRBJ1-1; TRBD1 aligns across 7 bases. Per germline, CDR1 SGHAT and CDR2 FQDESV (reference sequence). Germline trimming cut 5 bases from V and 3 bases from J; bases unmatched to any gene: 6. The CDR3 sequence is 14 residues long. The CDR3 loop reads CASSPGQLHTEAFF. The CDR3, as DNA: TGTGCCAGCAGCCCGGGACAGCTTCACACTGAAGCTTTCTTT.

This clone was observed a few times. The chain has TRBV5-1 and TRBJ2-7; no definite D call. The CDR3 has 16 amino acids. Deletions cut 0 bases from V and 0 bases from J, with 13 bases between. Looked up from germline, CDR1 is SGHRS and CDR2 is YFSETQ. The CDR3 here is CASSLAFGSSSYEQYF. CDR3 sequence (DNA): TGCGCCAGCAGCTTGGCCTTTGGCAGCAGCTCCTACGAGCAGTACTTC.

The rearrangement joins TRBV4-3 to TRBJ2-5, with D perhaps matching TRBD1 or TRBD2 (6 bases each). V dropped 0 bases and J dropped 4 bases, with 12 bases sitting between them. CDR1 is LGHNA, CDR2 YSLEER, per germline. The CDR3 has 15 residues. DNA of the CDR3: TGCGCCAGCAGCCAAGATTATGGGGGGCGAGAGACCCAGTACTTC. Translated: CASSQDYGGRETQYF.

The rearrangement uses TRBV27 and TRBJ2-5; 9 bases line up with TRBD1. Per germline, CDR1 MNHEY and CDR2 SMNVEV (reference sequence). The V gene end was trimmed by 1 base and the J gene end by 1 base; junction bases not matched to a gene: 10. This CDR3 has 18 amino acids. The CDR3 sequence: CASSLLRTGATAQETQYF. The DNA of the CDR3 is TGTGCCAGCAGTTTATTGAGGACAGGGGCAACCGCCCAAGAGACCCAGTACTTC.

The chain recombines TRBV10-3 with TRBJ2-1; D gene ambiguous. V was shortened by 3 bases and J by 4 bases, with 4 bases between the two germline ends. The CDR3 totals 12 residues. Germline-derived CDR1 and CDR2 are ENHRY and SYGVKD. The CDR3 nucleotides are TGTGCCATCAGTGAACTTTACAATGAGCAGTTCTTC. Protein: CAISELYNEQFF.

The rearrangement links TRBV7-2 to TRBJ2-3, with unresolved D. Germline CDR1 SGHTA, CDR2 FQGNSA. CDR3 size: 16 residues. V dropped 2 bases and J dropped 1 base, with 13 bases sitting between them. CDR3 region: CASSLYWAERTDTQYF. DNA for the CDR3: TGTGCCAGCAGCTTATACTGGGCCGAGCGCACAGATACGCAGTATTTT.

The chain is built from TRBV10-1 and TRBJ2-1; perhaps D is TRBD1 or TRBD2 (5 bases each). Germline V lookup: CDR1 WNHNN, CDR2 SYGVQD (reference sequence). The CDR3 has 13 residues. V was cut by 6 bases and J by 3 bases, with 9 bases left in between. In DNA, the CDR3 is TGCGCCAGCAGAAGGGACGGCTACAATGAGCAGTTCTTC. This gives the protein CASRRDGYNEQFF.

A few counts support this clone. The chain uses TRBV6-5 and TRBJ1-4; 10 bases line up with TRBD1. After removal of 0 bases from V and 8 bases from J, the junction contained 3 bases not matched to a gene. Looked up from germline, CDR1 is MNHEY and CDR2 is SVGAGI. The CDR3 has 15 amino acids. The CDR3 region has the DNA TGTGCCAGCAGTTACTCGGACAGGGGGTTCGAAAAACTGTTTTTT. Protein: CASSYSDRGFEKLFF.

This rearrangement joins TRBV5-1 to TRBJ1-2, with D possibly being TRBD1 (5 bases). Germline V gene lookup returns CDR1 SGHRS and CDR2 YFSETQ. The CDR3 contains 16 residues. V was cut by 4 bases and J by 7 bases, with 23 bases left in between. The CDR3 here is CASSPIGTEIAGGYTF. CDR3 in DNA: TGCGCCAGCAGCCCCATTGGGACCGAAATTGCAGGTGGCTACACCTTC.

The chain is built from TRBV28 and TRBJ2-1; D remains unclear. V lost 2 bases and J lost 8, with 4 bases in between. Germline-derived CDR1 and CDR2 are MDHEN and SYDVKM. The CDR3 has 11 residues. This CDR3 is CASSLRHEQFF. In DNA, the CDR3 is TGTGCCAGCAGTTTAAGACATGAGCAGTTCTTC. Filled out from reference TRBV28 and TRBJ2-1, the complete variable domain reads DVKVTQSSRYLVKRTGEKVFLECVQDMDHENMFWYRQDPGLGLRLIYFSYDVKMKEKGDIPEGYSVSREKKERFSLILESASTNQTSMYLCASSLRHEQFFGPGTRLTVL.

The chain employs TRBV4-2 and TRBJ1-2, with 11 positions matching TRBD1. The J segment lost 4 bases and the V segment lost 4 bases, leaving 5 bases of the junction unmatched. The CDR3 loop spans 15 amino acids. The germline V gene has CDR1 LGHNA and CDR2 YNFKEQ. The CDR3 here is CASSPGQGDSYGYTF. The CDR3 nucleotides are TGTGCCAGCAGCCCGGGACAGGGGGATAGCTATGGCTACACCTTC.

The chain employs TRBV27 and TRBJ1-6; D possibly corresponds to TRBD1 (5 bases). The CDR3 length is 15 residues. Germline CDR1 MNHEY, CDR2 SMNVEV (reference sequence). Trimming stripped 2 bases from V and 4 bases from J, with 9 bases between. The CDR3 bases are TGTGCCAGCAGTTTAGGGGGGACTTATAATTCACCCCTCCACTTT. Translating it yields CASSLGGTYNSPLHF.

The chain carries TRBV7-8 and TRBJ2-1, with 9 bases fitting TRBD1. The germline gives CDR1 SGHVS, CDR2 FQNEAQ. V dropped 3 bases and J dropped 4; count of bases not matched to a gene: 4. This CDR3 is 15 amino acids long. The CDR3 nucleotides are TGTGCCAGCAGCTTGACAGGGGGGGGATACAATGAGCAGTTCTTC. Amino acids: CASSLTGGGYNEQFF.

The J gene is TRBJ2-3, the V gene TRBV11-2; 9 bases fit TRBD2. The germline gives CDR1 SGHAT, CDR2 FQNNGV. The ends lost 6 bases at V and 0 bases at J; junction bases unmatched: 4. This CDR3 has 15 amino acids. The DNA of the CDR3 is TGTGCCAGCAGACCGGCGGGGGGGAGCACAGATACGCAGTATTTT. This sequence encodes CASRPAGGSTDTQYF.

The J gene is TRBJ1-1, the V gene TRBV7-9; D remains ambiguous. V shed 5 bases and J shed 4 bases, with 14 bases lying between them. Germline CDR1 SEHNR, CDR2 FQNEAQ (reference sequence). The CDR3 has 14 residues. CDR3 DNA sequence: TGTGCCAGCAGCCTCAATGGGGTAAGCACTGAAGCTTTCTTT. Protein sequence: CASSLNGVSTEAFF. Filled out from reference TRBV7-9 and TRBJ1-1, the complete variable domain reads DTGVSQNPRHKITKRGQNVTFRCDPISEHNRLYWYRQTLGQGPEFLTYFQNEAQLEKSRLLSDRFSAERPKGSFSTLEIQRTEQGDSAMYLCASSLNGVSTEAFFGQGTRLTVV.